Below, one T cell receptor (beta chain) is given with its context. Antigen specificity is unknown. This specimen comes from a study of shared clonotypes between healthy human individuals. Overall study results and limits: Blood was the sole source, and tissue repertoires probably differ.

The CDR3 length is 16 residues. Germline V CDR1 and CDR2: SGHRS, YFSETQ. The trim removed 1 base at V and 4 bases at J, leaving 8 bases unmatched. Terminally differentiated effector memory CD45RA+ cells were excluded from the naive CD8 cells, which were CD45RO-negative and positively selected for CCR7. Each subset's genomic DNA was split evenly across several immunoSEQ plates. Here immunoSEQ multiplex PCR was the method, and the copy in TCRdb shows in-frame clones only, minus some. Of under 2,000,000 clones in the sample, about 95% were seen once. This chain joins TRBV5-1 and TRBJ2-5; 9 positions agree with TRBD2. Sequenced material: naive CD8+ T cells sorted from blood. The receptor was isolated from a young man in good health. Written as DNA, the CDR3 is TGCGCCAGCAGCTTGTGGGCCGGGACTAGCATAGAGACCCAGTACTTC. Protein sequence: CASSLWAGTSIETQYF.